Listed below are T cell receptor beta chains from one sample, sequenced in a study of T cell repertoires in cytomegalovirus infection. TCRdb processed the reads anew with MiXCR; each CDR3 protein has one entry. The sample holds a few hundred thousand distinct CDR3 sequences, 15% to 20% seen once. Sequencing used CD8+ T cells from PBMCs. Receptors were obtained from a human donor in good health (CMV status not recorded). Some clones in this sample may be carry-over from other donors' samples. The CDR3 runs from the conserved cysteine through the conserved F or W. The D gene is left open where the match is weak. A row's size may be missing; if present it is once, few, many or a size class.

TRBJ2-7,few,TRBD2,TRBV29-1,CSVGDGTSGVYEQYF,TGCAGCGTTGGTGACGGGACTAGCGGAGTCTACGAGCAGTACTTC
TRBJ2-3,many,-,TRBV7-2,CASSLVGRTGTDTQYF,TGTGCCAGCAGCTTAGTGGGCAGAACTGGCACAGATACGCAGTATTTT
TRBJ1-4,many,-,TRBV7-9,CASSPPLVEESTNEKLFF,TGTGCCAGCAGCCCCCCCTTGGTGGAGGAATCAACTAATGAAAAACTGTTTTTT
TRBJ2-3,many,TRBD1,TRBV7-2,CASSFPPTGGSDTQYF,TGTGCCAGCAGCTTCCCCCCGACAGGGGGTTCAGATACGCAGTATTTT
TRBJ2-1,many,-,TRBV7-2,CASSFHEQFF,TGTGCCAGCAGCTTTCATGAGCAGTTCTTC
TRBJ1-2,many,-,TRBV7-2,CASSLGEMAYGYTF,TGTGCCAGCAGCTTAGGTGAAATGGCTTATGGCTACACCTTC
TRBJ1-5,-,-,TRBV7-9,CASSPPGTNQPQHF,TGTGCCAGCAGCCCCCCGGGTACCAATCAGCCCCAGCATTTT
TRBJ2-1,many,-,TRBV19,CASSIGRSSYNEQFF,TGTGCCAGTAGTATAGGCCGGAGCTCCTACAATGAGCAGTTCTTC
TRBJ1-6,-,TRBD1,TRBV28,CASSPPRDRADSPLHF,TGTGCCAGCAGTCCCCCCCGGGACAGGGCTGACTCACCCCTCCACTTT
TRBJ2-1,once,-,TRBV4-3,CASSQDMDSSYNEQFF,TGCGCCAGCAGCCAAGATATGGATAGCTCCTACAATGAGCAGTTCTTC
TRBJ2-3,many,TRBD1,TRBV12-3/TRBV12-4,CASSLGTGADTQYF,TGTGCCAGCAGTTTGGGGACAGGGGCCGATACGCAGTATTTT
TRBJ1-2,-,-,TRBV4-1,CASSQVGSPMNYGYTF,TGCGCCAGCAGCCAAGTCGGGAGTCCAATGAACTATGGCTACACCTTC
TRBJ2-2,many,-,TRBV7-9,CASSLGAVRGSTGELFF,TGTGCCAGCAGCTTAGGGGCAGTACGCGGGTCCACCGGGGAGCTGTTTTTT
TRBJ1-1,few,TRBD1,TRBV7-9,CASSPRQGPMNTEAFF,TGTGCCAGCAGCCCGCGACAGGGACCCATGAACACTGAAGCTTTCTTT
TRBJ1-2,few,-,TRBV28,CASSYNPGGIYGYTF,TGTGCCAGCAGTTATAATCCCGGGGGGATCTATGGCTACACCTTC
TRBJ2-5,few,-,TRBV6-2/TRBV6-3,CASNAWGESQETQYF,TGTGCCAGCAACGCCTGGGGAGAGAGCCAAGAGACCCAGTACTTC
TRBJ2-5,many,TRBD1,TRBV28,CASSLWTGGGKTQYF,TGTGCCAGCAGTTTATGGACAGGGGGCGGTAAGACCCAGTACTTC